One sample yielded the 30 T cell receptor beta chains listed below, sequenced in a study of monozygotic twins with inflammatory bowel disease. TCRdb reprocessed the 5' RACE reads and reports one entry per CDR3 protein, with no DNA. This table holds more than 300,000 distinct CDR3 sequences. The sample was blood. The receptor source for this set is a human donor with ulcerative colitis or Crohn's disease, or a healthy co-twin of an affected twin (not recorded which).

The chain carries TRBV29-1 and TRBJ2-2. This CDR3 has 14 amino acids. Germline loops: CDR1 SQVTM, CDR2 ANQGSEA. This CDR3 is CSVDLEVGTGELFF.

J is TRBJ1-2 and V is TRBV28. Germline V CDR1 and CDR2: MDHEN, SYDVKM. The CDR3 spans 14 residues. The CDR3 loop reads CASRPATANYGYTF.

CDR3 sequence: CASSTRGPHYEQYF. This chain connects TRBV6-2 or TRBV6-3 to TRBJ2-7; TCRdb's D call of TRBD1 is untestable without DNA. This CDR3 is 14 amino acids long. Germline lookup yields CDR1 MNHEY and CDR2 SVGEGT.

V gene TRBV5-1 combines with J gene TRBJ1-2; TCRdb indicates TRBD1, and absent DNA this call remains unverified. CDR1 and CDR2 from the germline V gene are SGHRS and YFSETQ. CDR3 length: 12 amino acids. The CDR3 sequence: CASSLGGYGYTF.

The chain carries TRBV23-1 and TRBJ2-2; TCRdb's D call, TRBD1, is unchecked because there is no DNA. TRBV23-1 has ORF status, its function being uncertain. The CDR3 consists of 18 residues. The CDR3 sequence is CASSRGQGQIANTGELFF.

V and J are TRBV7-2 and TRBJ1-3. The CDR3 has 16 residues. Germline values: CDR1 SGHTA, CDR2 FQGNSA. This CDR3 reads CASSLGLSGSGNTIYF.

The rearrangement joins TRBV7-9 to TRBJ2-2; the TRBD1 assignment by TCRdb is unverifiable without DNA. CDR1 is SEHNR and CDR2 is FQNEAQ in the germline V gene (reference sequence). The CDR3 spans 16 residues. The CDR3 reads CASSSRDRLNTGELFF.

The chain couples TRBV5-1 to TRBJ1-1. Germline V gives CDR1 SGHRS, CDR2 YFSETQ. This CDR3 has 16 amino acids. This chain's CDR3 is CASSPRQRNMNTEAFF.

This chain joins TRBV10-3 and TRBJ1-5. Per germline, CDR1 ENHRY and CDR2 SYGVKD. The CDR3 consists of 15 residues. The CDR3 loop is CAISEMEGSNQPQHF.

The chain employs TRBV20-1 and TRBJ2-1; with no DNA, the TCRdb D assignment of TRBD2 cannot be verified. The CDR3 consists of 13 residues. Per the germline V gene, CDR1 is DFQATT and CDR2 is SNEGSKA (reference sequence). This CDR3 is CSSPTSGNYEQFF.

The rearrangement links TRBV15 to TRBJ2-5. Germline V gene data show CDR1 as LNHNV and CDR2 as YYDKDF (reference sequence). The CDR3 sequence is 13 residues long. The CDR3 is CATSPVRQETQYF.

CDR3 region: CASSYRGTSPPYEQYF. V usage is TRBV6-5 and J usage is TRBJ2-7; TCRdb reports TRBD2, a call that lacks DNA to check it against. CDR1 is MNHEY and CDR2 is SVGAGI in the germline V gene. The CDR3 spans 16 residues.

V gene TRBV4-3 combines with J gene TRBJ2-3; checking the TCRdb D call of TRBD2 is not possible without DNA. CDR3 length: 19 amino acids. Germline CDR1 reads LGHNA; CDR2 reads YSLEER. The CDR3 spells CASSQVLDLSSFGADTQYF.

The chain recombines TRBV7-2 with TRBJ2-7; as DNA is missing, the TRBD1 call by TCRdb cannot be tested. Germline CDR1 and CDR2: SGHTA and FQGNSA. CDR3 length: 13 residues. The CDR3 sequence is CASSFQQGYEQYF.

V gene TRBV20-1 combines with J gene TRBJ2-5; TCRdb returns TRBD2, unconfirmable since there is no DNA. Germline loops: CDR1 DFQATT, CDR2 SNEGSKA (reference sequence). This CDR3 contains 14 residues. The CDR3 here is CSAPPQREGETQYF.

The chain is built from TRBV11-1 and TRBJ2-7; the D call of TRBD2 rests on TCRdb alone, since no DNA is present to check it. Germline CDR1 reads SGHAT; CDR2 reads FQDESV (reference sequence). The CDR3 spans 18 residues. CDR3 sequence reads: CASSQRTSGGRGSYEQYF.

CDR3 loop: CASSARTGGQLYNEQFF. The chain couples TRBV5-1 to TRBJ2-1; the TCRdb call, TRBD1, lacks DNA for checking. The CDR3 consists of 17 residues. Germline V gives CDR1 SGHRS, CDR2 YFSETQ.

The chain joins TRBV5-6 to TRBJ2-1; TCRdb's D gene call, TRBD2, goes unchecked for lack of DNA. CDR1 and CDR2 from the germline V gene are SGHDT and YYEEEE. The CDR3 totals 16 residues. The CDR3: CASSQLPSGSYNEQFF.

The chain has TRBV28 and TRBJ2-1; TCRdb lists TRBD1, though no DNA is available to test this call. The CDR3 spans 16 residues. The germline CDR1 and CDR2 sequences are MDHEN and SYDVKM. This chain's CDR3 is CASSGSDRGRYNEQFF.

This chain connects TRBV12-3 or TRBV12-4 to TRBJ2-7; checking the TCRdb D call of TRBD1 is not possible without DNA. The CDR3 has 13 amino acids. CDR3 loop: CATGGGGPYEQYF.

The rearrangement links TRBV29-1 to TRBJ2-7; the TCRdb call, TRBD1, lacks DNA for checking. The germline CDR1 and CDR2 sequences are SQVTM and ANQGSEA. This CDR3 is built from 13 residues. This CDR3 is CSTKGGSSYEQYF.

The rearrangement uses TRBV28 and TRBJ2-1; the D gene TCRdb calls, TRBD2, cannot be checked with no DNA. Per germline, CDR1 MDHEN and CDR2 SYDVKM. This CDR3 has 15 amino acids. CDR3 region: CASSFMNGGNNEQFF.

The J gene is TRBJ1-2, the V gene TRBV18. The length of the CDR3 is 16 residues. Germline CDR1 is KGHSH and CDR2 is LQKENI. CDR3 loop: CASSPWEGGKFDGYTF.

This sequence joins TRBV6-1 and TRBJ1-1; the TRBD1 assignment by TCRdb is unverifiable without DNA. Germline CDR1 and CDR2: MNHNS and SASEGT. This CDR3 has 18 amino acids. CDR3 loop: CASTSRVFRTGRHTEAFF.

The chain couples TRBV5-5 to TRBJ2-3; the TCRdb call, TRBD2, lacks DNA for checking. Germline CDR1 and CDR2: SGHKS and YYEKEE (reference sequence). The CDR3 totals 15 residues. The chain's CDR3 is CASSQGEGETDTQYF.

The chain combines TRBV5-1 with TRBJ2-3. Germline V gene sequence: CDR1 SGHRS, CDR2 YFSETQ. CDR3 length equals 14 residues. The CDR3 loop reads CASSRDQSTDTQYF.

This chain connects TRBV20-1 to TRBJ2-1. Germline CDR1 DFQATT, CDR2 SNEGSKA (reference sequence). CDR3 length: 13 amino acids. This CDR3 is CSARDILFNEQFF.

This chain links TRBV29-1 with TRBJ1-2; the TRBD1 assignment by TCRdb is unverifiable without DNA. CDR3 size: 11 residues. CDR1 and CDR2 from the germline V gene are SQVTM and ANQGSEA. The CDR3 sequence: CSVRTGHGYTF. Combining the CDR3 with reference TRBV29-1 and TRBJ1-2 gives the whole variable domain SAVISQKPSRDICQRGTSLTIQCQVDSQVTMMFWYRQQPGQSLTLIATANQGSEATYESGFVIDKFPISRPNLTFSTLTVSNMSPEDSSIYLCSVRTGHGYTFGSGTRLTVV.

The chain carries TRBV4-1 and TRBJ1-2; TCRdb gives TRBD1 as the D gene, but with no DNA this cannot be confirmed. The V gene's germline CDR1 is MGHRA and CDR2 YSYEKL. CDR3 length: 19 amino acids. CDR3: CASSPGPLIRGQANYGYTF.

This CDR3 is CASSPTRPNSGANVLTF. The chain recombines TRBV7-3 with TRBJ2-6; the D call of TRBD2 rests on TCRdb alone, since no DNA is present to check it. Germline assignment: CDR1 SGHTA and CDR2 FQGTGA. This CDR3 comprises 17 residues.